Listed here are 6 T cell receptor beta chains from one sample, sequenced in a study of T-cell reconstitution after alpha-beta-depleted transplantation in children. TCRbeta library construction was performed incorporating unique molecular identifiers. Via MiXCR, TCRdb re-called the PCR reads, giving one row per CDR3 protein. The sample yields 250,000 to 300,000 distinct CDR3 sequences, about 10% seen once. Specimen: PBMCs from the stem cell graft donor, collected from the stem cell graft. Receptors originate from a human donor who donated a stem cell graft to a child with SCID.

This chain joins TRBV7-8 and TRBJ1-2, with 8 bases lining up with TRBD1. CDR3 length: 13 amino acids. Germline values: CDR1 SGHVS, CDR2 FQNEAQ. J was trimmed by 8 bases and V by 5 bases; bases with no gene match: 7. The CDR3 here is CASSQDRATGYTF. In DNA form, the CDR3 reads TGTGCCAGCAGCCAGGACAGGGCAACAGGCTACACCTTC.

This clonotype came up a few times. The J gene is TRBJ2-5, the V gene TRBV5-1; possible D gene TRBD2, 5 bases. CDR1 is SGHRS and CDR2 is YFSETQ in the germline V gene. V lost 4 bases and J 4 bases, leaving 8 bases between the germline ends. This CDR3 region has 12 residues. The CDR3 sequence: CASSDEGETQYF. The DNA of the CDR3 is TGCGCCAGCAGCGATGAGGGAGAGACCCAGTACTTC.

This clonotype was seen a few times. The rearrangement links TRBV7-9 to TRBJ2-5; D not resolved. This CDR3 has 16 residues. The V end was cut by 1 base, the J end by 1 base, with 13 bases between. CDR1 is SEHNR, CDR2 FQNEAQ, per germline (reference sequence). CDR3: CASSLGGLTLQETQYF. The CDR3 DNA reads TGTGCCAGCAGCTTAGGGGGATTGACGCTCCAAGAGACCCAGTACTTC.

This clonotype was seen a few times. DNA of the CDR3: TGTGCCAGCAGTGTCCCCGCGGGGGCTCTCTATGGCTACACCTTC. The encoded protein is CASSVPAGALYGYTF. This chain connects TRBV2 to TRBJ1-2, with a possible D match to TRBD1 (6 bases). The germline V gene has CDR1 SNHLY and CDR2 FYNNEI. The V gene lost 4 bases and the J gene lost 4 bases, with 16 bases spanning the gap. The CDR3 runs to 15 residues.

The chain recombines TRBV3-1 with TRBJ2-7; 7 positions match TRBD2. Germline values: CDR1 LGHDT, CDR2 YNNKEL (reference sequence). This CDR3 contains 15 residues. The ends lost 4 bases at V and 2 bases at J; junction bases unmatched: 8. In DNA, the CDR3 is TGTGCCAGCAGCCCCCGACCAGCGGGGACCTACGAGCAGTACTTC. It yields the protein CASSPRPAGTYEQYF.

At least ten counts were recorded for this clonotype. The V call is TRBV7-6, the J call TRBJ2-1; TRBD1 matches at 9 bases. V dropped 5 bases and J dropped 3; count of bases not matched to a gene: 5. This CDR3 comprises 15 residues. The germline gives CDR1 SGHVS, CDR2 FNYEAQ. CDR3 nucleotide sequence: TGTGCCAGCAGCCAGGGACAGGGAGGCTACAATGAGCAGTTCTTC. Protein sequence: CASSQGQGGYNEQFF. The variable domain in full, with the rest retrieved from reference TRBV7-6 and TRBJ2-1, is GAGVSQSPRYKVTKRGQDVALRCDPISGHVSLYWYRQALGQGPEFLTYFNYEAQQDKSGLPNDRFSAERPEGSISTLTIQRTEQRDSAMYRCASSQGQGGYNEQFFGPGTRLTVL.